A selection of T cell receptor beta chains follows, all from one sample in a study of cytomegalovirus exposure and HLA in healthy donors. Profiled with immunoSEQ multiplex PCR; TCRdb holds only in-frame clones, not every one. The table shows 110,000 to 150,000 clones, with more than 65% occurring only once. Sequencing used PBMCs. Receptor source: a woman in her 30s in good health and CMV-seronegative. Both conserved end residues are part of each CDR3. The D gene is left open where the match is weak. The size entry is marked missing in some rows and otherwise reads once, few, many or a size class.

TRBJ1-6 - TRBV5-4 - CASSSAWGQGNSPLHF TGTGCCAGCAGCTCGGCTTGGGGCCAGGGAAATTCACCCCTCCACTTT
TRBJ2-1 - TRBV29-1 - CSGMTESQFF TGCAGCGGGATGACAGAGTCACAGTTCTTC
TRBJ2-2 - TRBV11-3 - CASSPIATGELFF TGTGCCAGCAGCCCTATAGCGACCGGGGAGCTGTTTTTT
TRBJ1-2 - TRBV4-1 - CASSQEWAGETGYTF TGCGCCAGCAGCCAAGAATGGGCAGGGGAGACTGGCTACACCTTC
TRBJ1-2 TRBD1 TRBV6-5 - CAISNRGPYTF TGTGCCATCAGTAACAGGGGGCCCTACACCTTC
TRBJ2-7 TRBD2 TRBV7-2 - CASSLDGSSGAYEQYF TGTGCCAGCAGCTTAGATGGTTCTAGCGGAGCCTACGAGCAGTACTTC
TRBJ2-5 TRBD1 TRBV29-1 - CSVRRGQETQYF TGCAGCGTTCGCAGGGGGCAAGAGACCCAGTACTTC
TRBJ2-1 - TRBV27 - CASSLHLARGGEQFF TGTGCCAGCAGTCTCCATTTGGCGAGGGGGGGGGAGCAGTTCTTC
TRBJ1-1 - TRBV10-3 - CAISEGGAGNTEAFF TGTGCCATCAGTGAGGGGGGGGCGGGTAACACTGAAGCTTTCTTT
TRBJ2-7 - TRBV5-1 - CASSFSQGHEQYF TGCGCCAGCAGCTTCTCTCAGGGGCACGAGCAGTACTTC
TRBJ2-2 - TRBV11-2 - CASSEQTGTTGELFF TGTGCCAGCAGCGAACAAACAGGGACGACCGGGGAGCTGTTTTTT
TRBJ2-5 TRBD1 TRBV6-1 - CASEAGTGSQETQYF TGTGCCAGCGAAGCCGGGACAGGTTCCCAAGAGACCCAGTACTTC
TRBJ2-1 - TRBV2 - CASSEEASYNEQFF TGTGCCAGCAGTGAGGAGGCGAGTTACAATGAGCAGTTCTTC
TRBJ1-1 TRBD1 TRBV18 few CASSSTGGGGDTEAFF TGTGCCAGCTCAAGCACAGGGGGCGGAGGGGACACTGAAGCTTTCTTT
TRBJ2-1 TRBD2 TRBV7-3 - CASSLQGTNSGEQFF TGTGCCAGCAGCTTACAAGGGACTAATAGCGGTGAGCAGTTCTTC
TRBJ2-7 - TRBV6-5 - CASSRGAYEQYF TGTGCCAGCAGCCGGGGAGCCTACGAGCAGTACTTC
TRBJ2-7 TRBD2 TRBV28 once CASRGLDPGEQYF TGTGCCAGCAGGGGACTAGATCCGGGAGAGCAGTACTTC
TRBJ1-6 TRBD1 TRBV2 once CASSDNWDRRNSPLHF TGTGCCAGCAGTGATAATTGGGACAGAAGGAATTCACCCCTCCACTTT
TRBJ2-5 TRBD2 TRBV11-2 - CASSLGTSRETQYF TGTGCCAGCAGCTTGGGGACTAGCCGGGAGACCCAGTACTTC
TRBJ2-5 TRBD1 TRBV7-9 - CASSSRTGAETQYF TGTGCCAGCAGCTCCCGGACAGGGGCGGAGACCCAGTACTTC
TRBJ2-2 TRBD1 TRBV7-6 - CASSWDRLNTGELFF TGTGCCAGCAGCTGGGACAGGCTGAACACCGGGGAGCTGTTTTTT
TRBJ1-1 TRBD1 TRBV6-5 - CASGTGVNTEAFF TGTGCCAGCGGGACAGGGGTGAACACTGAAGCTTTCTTT
TRBJ1-1 - TRBV28 - CASILNKAGVNTEAFF TGTGCCAGCATTTTAAACAAAGCAGGGGTCAACACTGAAGCTTTCTTT
TRBJ1-4 - TRBV7-9 few CASSAGRSNEKLFF TGTGCCAGCAGCGCGGGACGGTCTAATGAAAAACTGTTTTTT
TRBJ2-5 TRBD1 TRBV5-8 once CASSSGTAQETQYF TGTGCCAGCAGCTCGGGGACAGCCCAAGAGACCCAGTACTTC
TRBJ2-1 - TRBV6-1 - CASRTTGTSQQFF TGTGCCAGCAGGACCACGGGAACTTCTCAGCAGTTCTTC
TRBJ2-1 TRBD2 TRBV18 - CASQLAGPYNEQFF TGTGCCAGCCAACTAGCGGGACCCTACAATGAGCAGTTCTTC
TRBJ2-3 TRBD1 TRBV11-3 - CASSRGQATDTQYF TGTGCCAGCAGCCGTGGACAGGCCACAGATACGCAGTATTTT
TRBJ2-7 TRBD1 TRBV5-8 few CASSSPGQGFHEQYF TGTGCCAGCAGCTCGCCGGGACAGGGATTCCACGAGCAGTACTTC
TRBJ1-5 - TRBV21-1 once CASRGEYSNQPQHF TGTGCCAGCAGGGGAGAATATAGCAATCAGCCCCAGCATTTT
TRBJ2-5 - TRBV5-1 - CASSLGQGGEETQYF TGCGCCAGCAGCTTGGGACAGGGAGGCGAGGAGACCCAGTACTTC
TRBJ1-1 TRBD1 TRBV9 - CASSPDPARGLTEAFF TGTGCCAGCAGCCCCGACCCGGCCAGGGGGCTTACTGAAGCTTTCTTT
TRBJ2-3 - TRBV5-4 - CASSLKGLTSTDTQYF TGTGCCAGCAGCTTGAAGGGACTCACTAGCACAGATACGCAGTATTTT
TRBJ1-6 TRBD1 TRBV30 - CAGSPRGIGSGGSPLHF TGTGCCGGGTCTCCCAGGGGAATAGGATCAGGGGGTAGCCCCCTCCACTTT
TRBJ1-5 - TRBV28 - CASTPRGVSGPQHF TGTGCCAGCACACCGCGGGGGGTCAGTGGGCCCCAGCATTTT
TRBJ1-3 TRBD1 TRBV2 - CASSEGQGAAGNTIYF TGTGCCAGCAGTGAGGGACAGGGGGCTGCTGGAAACACCATATATTTT
TRBJ2-1 - TRBV7-3 few CASSLGQYSEQFF TGTGCCAGCAGCCTTGGACAGTATAGTGAGCAGTTCTTC
TRBJ2-3 - TRBV7-8 - CASSQNTDTQYF TGTGCCAGCAGCCAGAACACAGATACGCAGTATTTT
TRBJ2-2 - TRBV10-1 once CASSNSDGKNTGELFF TGCGCCAGCAGTAATAGCGACGGAAAGAACACCGGGGAGCTGTTTTTT
TRBJ2-7 - TRBV2 - CASSPQASVTYEQYF TGTGCCAGCAGCCCCCAGGCTAGCGTAACCTACGAGCAGTACTTC
TRBJ1-3 - TRBV4-1 - CASSSGYQGHSGNTIYF TGCGCCAGCAGCTCCGGATACCAGGGACACTCTGGAAACACCATATATTTT
TRBJ2-7 TRBD2 TRBV28 - CASSLEASGSYEQYF TGTGCCAGCAGTTTAGAGGCTAGCGGCTCCTACGAGCAGTACTTC
TRBJ2-5 TRBD2 TRBV7-8 few CASSYRLAGASPYQETQYF TGTGCCAGCAGCTACAGACTAGCGGGGGCCTCACCCTACCAAGAGACCCAGTACTTC
TRBJ2-7 - TRBV6-6 once CATSFEDRKYF TGTGCCACCTCTTTTGAGGATCGGAAGTACTTC
TRBJ2-7 - TRBV5-6 - CASSDDPRGSYEQYF TGTGCCAGCAGTGATGACCCCCGAGGGTCCTACGAGCAGTACTTC
TRBJ2-1 TRBD2 TRBV7-3 few CASSLSGGFQNEQFF TGTGCCAGCAGCCTTAGCGGGGGGTTCCAGAATGAGCAGTTCTTC
TRBJ2-7 TRBD2 TRBV9 - CASSVDPGGTYEQYF TGTGCCAGCAGCGTAGATCCGGGGGGGACCTACGAGCAGTACTTC
TRBJ2-1 - TRBV5-1 - CASSPGMSSYNEQFF TGCGCCAGCAGCCCAGGCATGAGCTCCTACAATGAGCAGTTCTTC
TRBJ2-7 TRBD2 TRBV7-6 - CASSLEGGRASGSHEQYF TGTGCCAGCAGCTTAGAAGGGGGAAGGGCTAGCGGGAGCCACGAGCAGTACTTC
TRBJ2-3 TRBD2 TRBV28 once CASSLWGGVSTDTQYF TGTGCCAGCAGTTTGTGGGGGGGGGTAAGCACAGATACGCAGTATTTT
TRBJ1-2 - TRBV6-1 few CASSENRDYGYTF TGTGCCAGCAGTGAAAACAGGGATTATGGCTACACCTTC
TRBJ2-2 TRBD1 TRBV19 once CASSIGTGVLHTGELFF TGTGCCAGTAGTATCGGGACAGGTGTCCTACACACCGGGGAGCTGTTTTTT
TRBJ1-6 TRBD1 TRBV9 - CASSSGTVGSPLHF TGTGCCAGCAGCTCCGGGACAGTTGGTTCACCCCTCCACTTT
TRBJ2-7 TRBD2 TRBV20-1 - CSALATYEQYF TGCAGTGCACTAGCGACGTACGAGCAGTACTTC
TRBJ2-6 - TRBV6-5 - CASSPRGSGANVLTF TGTGCCAGCAGTCCCCGGGGTTCTGGGGCCAACGTCCTGACTTTC